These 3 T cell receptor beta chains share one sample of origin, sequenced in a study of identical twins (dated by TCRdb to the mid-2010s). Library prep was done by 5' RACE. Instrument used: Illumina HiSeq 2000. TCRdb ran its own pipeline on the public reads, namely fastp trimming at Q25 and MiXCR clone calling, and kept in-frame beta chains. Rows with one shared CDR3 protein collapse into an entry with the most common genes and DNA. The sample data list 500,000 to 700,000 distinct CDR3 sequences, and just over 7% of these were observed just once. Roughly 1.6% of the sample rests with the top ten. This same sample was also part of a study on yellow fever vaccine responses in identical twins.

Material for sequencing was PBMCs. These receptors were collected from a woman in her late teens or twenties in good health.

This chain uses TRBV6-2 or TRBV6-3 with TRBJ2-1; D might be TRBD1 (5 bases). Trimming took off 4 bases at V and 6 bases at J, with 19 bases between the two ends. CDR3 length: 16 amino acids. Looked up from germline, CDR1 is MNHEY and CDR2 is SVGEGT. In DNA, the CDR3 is TGTGCCAGCAGTTCCCGAGGTTCAGGGCTTCTCAATGAGCAGTTCTTC. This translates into CASSSRGSGLLNEQFF.

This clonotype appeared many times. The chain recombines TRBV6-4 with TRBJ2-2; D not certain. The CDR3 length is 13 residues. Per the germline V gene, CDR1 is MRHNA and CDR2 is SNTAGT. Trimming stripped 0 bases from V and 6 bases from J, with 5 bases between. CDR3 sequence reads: CASSDSDSGELFF. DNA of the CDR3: TGTGCCAGCAGTGACTCTGACTCCGGGGAGCTGTTTTTT.

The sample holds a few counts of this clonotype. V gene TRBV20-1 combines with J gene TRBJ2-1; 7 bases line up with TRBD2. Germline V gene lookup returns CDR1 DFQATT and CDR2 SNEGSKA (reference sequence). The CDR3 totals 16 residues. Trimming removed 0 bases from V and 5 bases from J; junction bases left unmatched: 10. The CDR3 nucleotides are TGCAGTGCTAGAGATGTCCGGCCTAGCGGAAACAATGAGCAGTTCTTC. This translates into CSARDVRPSGNNEQFF.